The clone carrying this TCR beta chain was counted a few times. The data originate from a study of blood T cell repertoires in COVID-19. V was trimmed by 1 base and J by 4 bases, leaving 11 bases between them. This CDR3 comprises 14 residues. CDR1 and CDR2 from the germline V gene are LGHDT and YNNKEL (reference sequence). Original handling: Amplifying reference gene primers gave estimates of nucleated cell counts. The method was immunoSEQ multiplex PCR; TCRdb's version includes in-frame clones alone and lacks a portion of them. That table supplies the V and J calls and clone size; D and trimming were determined from the DNA. There are 350,000 to 550,000 clones in the sample; about 89% occur only once, and over 4% lies in the top ten.

The clonotype comes from a woman aged 30 to 39 with acute or convalescent COVID-19. Material for sequencing was peripheral blood. The chain has TRBV3-1 (or the pseudogene TRBV3-2) and TRBJ2-7; D uncertain. The CDR3: CASSQAFATYEQYF. CDR3 DNA: TGTGCCAGCAGCCAAGCTTTCGCTACTTACGAGCAGTACTTC.